This passage covers 6 T cell receptor beta chains from one sample sequenced in a study of blood T cell repertoires in COVID-19. Using immunoSEQ multiplex PCR, the repertoire was profiled, and TCRdb retains in-frame clones only, with some absent. The sample has 150,000 or so clones, approximately 83% seen once; the top ten hold roughly 5%. What was sequenced was PBMCs or T cells enriched from blood (not recorded which). Every receptor here comes from a man aged 65 to 85 who had been exposed to COVID-19.

The chain uses TRBV27 and TRBJ1-5; unclear D gene. From germline, CDR1 is MNHEY and CDR2 SMNVEV (reference sequence). V gave up 1 base and J gave up 0 bases, with 13 bases separating them. The CDR3 consists of 17 residues. CDR3: CASSLFFTAYSNQPQHF. Here the CDR3 DNA reads TGTGCCAGCAGTTTATTCTTCACAGCTTATAGCAATCAGCCCCAGCATTTT.

The chain has TRBV30 and TRBJ2-7; possibly TRBD2 for D (6 bases). V gave up 2 bases and J gave up 1 base, with 12 bases separating them. CDR1 is GTSNPN and CDR2 is SVGIG in the germline V gene (reference sequence). The CDR3 runs to 14 residues. The CDR3 DNA follows: TGTGCCTGGAGTTTTTCAGGGACTTCCTACGAGCAGTACTTC. Residues: CAWSFSGTSYEQYF.

This chain joins TRBV27 and TRBJ1-4, with a tentative D call TRBD1 (6 bases). The CDR3 totals 14 residues. V was trimmed by 7 bases and J by 7 bases, leaving 16 bases between them. Germline CDR1 reads MNHEY; CDR2 reads SMNVEV (reference sequence). CDR3 nucleotide sequence: TGTGCCAGCAAAGAGCTCAGGGGCAGTGAAAAACTGTTTTTT. The encoded protein is CASKELRGSEKLFF.

V usage is TRBV7-9 and J usage is TRBJ1-4, with TRBD1 as a possible D gene (6 bases). Trimming removed 4 bases at V and 8 bases at J, with 14 bases between. Germline assignment: CDR1 SEHNR and CDR2 FQNEAQ (reference sequence). This CDR3 has 14 residues. In DNA form, the CDR3 reads TGTGCCAGCAGCTCCGACAGGATGGGGGAAAAACTGTTTTTT. Protein product: CASSSDRMGEKLFF.

The table lists this clone with a few counts. The J gene is TRBJ1-5, the V gene TRBV12-3 or TRBV12-4; D gene uncertain. CDR3 length equals 13 residues. The V and J ends lost 7 bases and 3 bases respectively, with 10 bases between them. The CDR3 DNA sequence: TGTGCCAGCACCCTGGGAGTCAATCAGCCCCAGCATTTT. The encoded protein is CASTLGVNQPQHF.

Points on this clone: No conserved phenylalanine or tryptophan is present at the end of the CDR3, so a read error is the likely explanation. Because the CDR3's place on the DNA is in doubt, the DNA is left out and the CDR3 is given as listed by TCRdb. This chain connects TRBV23-1 to TRBJ2-7; the D segment call TRBD2 is taken from the table without a DNA check. TRBV23-1 is recorded as an ORF, its role being uncertain. The CDR3 extends over 9 residues, inclusive of both ends. CDR3 residues: CASSAADWY.